This T cell receptor beta chain comes out of a study of blood T cell repertoires in COVID-19. About the research overall: Whether acute or convalescent, the COVID-19 samples came from the United States, Italy and Spain. In each case, the material was cDNA or gDNA derived from T cells, B-cell-depleted T cells, or PBMCs.

Original handling: From reference gene primer amplification, estimates of nucleated cell counts were derived. TCRdb keeps only in-frame clones here, not all; method: immunoSEQ multiplex PCR. The DNA was the basis for D and trimming; V, J and clone size are from that table. The table shows approximately 170,000 clones, with roughly nine tenths occurring only once. This CDR3 region has 15 residues. The ends lost 1 base at V and 5 bases at J; junction bases unmatched: 5. Germline loops: CDR1 MNHEY, CDR2 SMNVEV (reference sequence). The source material was peripheral blood. The receptor's source is a man between 18 and 29 years old who had recovered from COVID-19. The chain is built from TRBV27 and TRBJ2-5, with 9 bases fitting TRBD2. CDR3 sequence reads: CASSLLAGAWETQYF. The CDR3 coding sequence is TGTGCCAGCAGTTTATTAGCGGGAGCATGGGAGACCCAGTACTTC.